The 24 T cell receptor beta chains below were found in one sample sequenced in a study of early stage breast cancer tumors (dated by TCRdb to 2016 to 2017). Receptors were amplified or captured by the immunoSEQ multiplex PCR assay. This immuneACCESS table, as held by TCRdb, lists in-frame sequences with V and J called but not all clones. Of the missing ones, under half trace to an unresolved V gene in checked studies; the others have no known cause. Present in this sample are 45,000 to 65,000 clones, just under 80% of which were seen just once. The top ten clonotypes cover 3% to 4% of the sample. Sequencing was performed on blood. These TCRs come from a person in their 40s with breast cancer.

This rearrangement joins TRBV6-5 to TRBJ2-3; D is ambiguous. V lost 6 bases and J lost 2, with 9 bases in between. The CDR3 contains 13 residues. Germline V gene sequence: CDR1 MNHEY, CDR2 SVGAGI. In DNA form, the CDR3 reads TGTGCCAGCAGCCGGCCCGACACAGATACGCAGTATTTT. This translates into CASSRPDTDTQYF.

The chain has TRBV6-5 and TRBJ1-2; TRBD1 might be the D (6 bases). There are 15 residues in the CDR3. Germline-derived CDR1 and CDR2 are MNHEY and SVGAGI. V was cut by 6 bases and J by 0 bases, with 14 bases left in between. CDR3 DNA sequence: TGTGCCAGCAGGCTAAGGGACACCGCTAACTATGGCTACACCTTC. Protein: CASRLRDTANYGYTF.

The chain couples TRBV7-9 to TRBJ2-1, with 10 nucleotides matching TRBD2. This CDR3 contains 13 residues. V gave up 2 bases and J gave up 11 bases; unmatched junction bases: 3. CDR1 is SEHNR, CDR2 FQNEAQ, per germline (reference sequence). The CDR3 sequence: CASSLSLAGKQFF. The CDR3 nucleotides read TGTGCCAGCAGCTTATCACTAGCGGGGAAGCAGTTCTTC.

The chain carries TRBV11-3 and TRBJ2-1; 12 positions match TRBD2. The CDR3 runs 19 residues. J was trimmed by 3 bases and V by 0 bases; bases with no gene match: 9. CDR1 and CDR2 from the germline V gene are SGHNT and YENEEA. The CDR3 region has the DNA TGTGCCAGCAGCTTAGAGTGGCGGACTAGCGGGATGAACTACAATGAGCAGTTCTTC. Amino acids: CASSLEWRTSGMNYNEQFF.

This chain links TRBV5-1 with TRBJ2-3, with D unresolved. Germline-derived CDR1 and CDR2 are SGHRS and YFSETQ. The length of the CDR3 is 14 residues. V gave up 1 base and J gave up 0 bases, with 6 bases separating them. This chain's CDR3 is CASSLRSSTDTQYF. The CDR3 DNA is TGCGCCAGCAGCTTGAGATCGAGCACAGATACGCAGTATTTT.

The chain carries TRBV2 and TRBJ2-1, with 8 bases lining up with TRBD2. The CDR3 runs to 17 residues. Per the germline V gene, CDR1 is SNHLY and CDR2 is FYNNEI. J was trimmed by 6 bases and V by 4 bases; bases with no gene match: 14. The CDR3 here is CASSGYVVAGLGNEQFF. The CDR3 DNA follows: TGTGCCAGCAGTGGTTACGTGGTAGCGGGGCTGGGCAATGAGCAGTTCTTC.

V is TRBV5-1 and J is TRBJ1-2; TRBD1 is a possible D gene (5 bases). There are 15 residues in the CDR3. Germline lookup yields CDR1 SGHRS and CDR2 YFSETQ. Trimming took off 0 bases at V and 0 bases at J, with 9 bases between the two ends. Here the CDR3 DNA reads TGCGCCAGCAGCTTGGCCCAGGGAGCTAACTATGGCTACACCTTC. Translation gives CASSLAQGANYGYTF.

The J gene is TRBJ1-5, the V gene TRBV7-2, with 8 bases aligning to TRBD1. The CDR3 loop spans 17 amino acids. V trimming: 2 bases; J trimming: 4 bases; junction bases outside the gene matches: 10. Germline values: CDR1 SGHTA, CDR2 FQGNSA. The CDR3 here is CASSLSIGRGLNQPQHF. CDR3 nucleotide sequence: TGTGCCAGCAGCTTAAGCATCGGCAGGGGGCTAAATCAGCCCCAGCATTTT. Supplemented by reference TRBV7-2 and TRBJ1-5, the full variable domain reads GAGVSQSPSNKVTEKGKDVELRCDPISGHTALYWYRQSLGQGLEFLIYFQGNSAPDKSGLPSDRFSAERTGGSVSTLTIQRTQQEDSAVYLCASSLSIGRGLNQPQHFGDGTRLSIL.

The V and J genes are TRBV18 and TRBJ1-5; TRBD1 agrees at 9 bases. Germline V CDR1 and CDR2: KGHSH, LQKENI. The CDR3 loop spans 15 amino acids. The trim removed 6 bases at V and 7 bases at J, leaving 10 bases unmatched. CDR3 protein: CASSPKDRGDQPQHF. The CDR3 DNA reads TGTGCCAGCTCCCCAAAGGACAGGGGAGACCAGCCCCAGCATTTT.

V gene TRBV5-1 combines with J gene TRBJ2-5; 9 bases map to TRBD1. In germline, CDR1 is SGHRS, CDR2 YFSETQ. Trimming cost V 0 bases and J 1 base; bases outside gene matches: 4. The CDR3 has 16 amino acids. For the CDR3, the DNA is TGCGCCAGCAGCTTGGTTGGGACAGGGTCCCAAGAGACCCAGTACTTC. Its translation: CASSLVGTGSQETQYF.

This chain uses TRBV5-4 with TRBJ2-2; TRBD2 matches 10 bases. Germline V gives CDR1 SGHNT, CDR2 YYREEE (reference sequence). Trimming removed 1 base from V and 6 bases from J; junction bases left unmatched: 3. The CDR3 covers 15 residues. CDR3 loop: CASSLSGRGPGELFF. The CDR3 nucleotides are TGTGCCAGCAGCTTGAGCGGGAGGGGTCCCGGGGAGCTGTTTTTT.

The rearrangement uses TRBV9 and TRBJ1-4; D ambiguous. The V and J ends lost 4 bases and 3 bases respectively, with 13 bases between them. Per germline, CDR1 SGDLS and CDR2 YYNGEE. The CDR3 sequence is 15 residues long. The CDR3 sequence: CASSPGSPANEKLFF. Written as DNA, the CDR3 is TGTGCCAGCAGCCCCGGATCGCCGGCTAATGAAAAACTGTTTTTT.

This clone came up once. The rearrangement uses TRBV11-2 and TRBJ2-3, with 11 bases that match TRBD2. This CDR3 has 14 residues. The junction had 10 bases not matched to a gene; V was cut back by 2 bases and J by 15 bases. Germline-derived CDR1 and CDR2 are SGHAT and FQNNGV. CDR3 nucleotide sequence: TGTGCCAGCAGCTTACGTCTAGCGGGAGGTCGGCATTATTTT. It specifies CASSLRLAGGRHYF. Full variable domain (missing parts from reference TRBV11-2 and TRBJ2-3): EAGVAQSPRYKIIEKRQSVAFWCNPISGHATLYWYQQILGQGPKLLIQFQNNGVVDDSQLPKDRFSAERLKGVDSTLKIQPAKLEDSAVYLCASSLRLAGGRHYFGPGTRLTVL.

V gene TRBV30 combines with J gene TRBJ1-1, with D hard to call. Germline loops: CDR1 GTSNPN, CDR2 SVGIG (reference sequence). V lost 0 bases and J 7 bases, leaving 18 bases between the germline ends. CDR3 length equals 15 residues. The CDR3 reads CAWSVPVEGAVEAFF. CDR3 DNA: TGTGCCTGGAGTGTACCGGTTGAAGGAGCGGTTGAAGCTTTCTTT.

The chain employs TRBV5-8 and TRBJ1-2; D uncertain. The CDR3 totals 17 residues. Trimming removed 1 base at V and 4 bases at J, with 20 bases between. Germline CDR1 reads SGHTS; CDR2 reads YDEGEE. The CDR3 loop is CASSLRRRATGVYGYTF. CDR3 DNA sequence: TGTGCCAGCAGCTTGAGACGGAGGGCTACCGGGGTCTATGGCTACACCTTC.

This rearrangement joins TRBV5-1 to TRBJ2-4; TRBD2 matches 12 bases. Trimming cost V 4 bases and J 0 bases; bases outside gene matches: 11. This CDR3 is 19 amino acids long. Germline V CDR1 and CDR2: SGHRS, YFSETQ. CDR3 in DNA: TGCGCCAGCAGCGGTAATCCGGGACTAGCGGGCCTAGCCAAAAACATTCAGTACTTC. It translates to CASSGNPGLAGLAKNIQYF.

V and J are TRBV4-2 and TRBJ2-5; 14 bases align to TRBD2. Germline V gives CDR1 LGHNA, CDR2 YNFKEQ. The CDR3 loop spans 18 amino acids. Trimming at V came to 1 base and at J to 5 bases, leaving 9 bases not matched to a gene. CDR3 amino acids: CASSQGEGTSGSGETQYF. CDR3 bases: TGTGCCAGCAGCCAAGGAGAGGGGACTAGCGGGAGTGGGGAGACCCAGTACTTC.

The table lists this clone with a count of one. The V gene is TRBV6-5, the J gene TRBJ1-1; a weak D match, TRBD1 (5 bases). Trimming stripped 3 bases from V and 4 bases from J, with 9 bases between. Per the germline V gene, CDR1 is MNHEY and CDR2 is SVGAGI. This CDR3 is built from 13 residues. This CDR3 is CASSYTRGTEAFF. CDR3 DNA sequence: TGTGCCAGCAGTTATACTAGGGGCACTGAAGCTTTCTTT.

This clone was counted between two and nine times. This sequence joins TRBV7-3 and TRBJ1-1; D may be TRBD1 (5 bases). The V gene's germline CDR1 is SGHTA and CDR2 FQGTGA. The ends were cut back, 5 bases at V and 0 bases at J, with 7 bases in the middle. The CDR3 runs 13 residues. The CDR3 sequence: CASSAGMNTEAFF. CDR3 sequence (DNA): TGTGCCAGCAGCGCAGGGATGAACACTGAAGCTTTCTTT. The entire variable domain, with the rest obtained from reference TRBV7-3 and TRBJ1-1, is as follows: GAGVSQTPSNKVTEKGKYVELRCDPISGHTALYWYRQSLGQGPEFLIYFQGTGAADDSGLPNDRFFAVRPEGSVSTLKIQRTERGDSAVYLCASSAGMNTEAFFGQGTRLTVV.

The sample holds one count of this clone. The genes are TRBV9 and TRBJ2-2, with 12 positions matching TRBD2. The CDR3 loop spans 15 amino acids. V was pared by 4 bases and J by 13 bases, with 11 bases of the junction left unmatched. Germline V gene data show CDR1 as SGDLS and CDR2 as YYNGEE. The CDR3 DNA is TGTGCCAGCAGCCCCGGGACTAGCGGGCTCGAGGGGCTGTTTTTT. Protein product: CASSPGTSGLEGLFF.

This rearrangement joins TRBV6-1 to TRBJ1-5; D ambiguous. Trimming removed 0 bases at V and 1 base at J, with 4 bases between. The CDR3 spans 14 residues. Germline V lookup: CDR1 MNHNS, CDR2 SASEGT. CDR3 protein: CASSEAGSNQPQHF. CDR3 nucleotides: TGTGCCAGCAGTGAAGCAGGGAGCAATCAGCCCCAGCATTTT.

V usage is TRBV7-8 and J usage is TRBJ2-6, with D maybe TRBD1 (6 bases). CDR3 length: 18 residues. Germline CDR1 reads SGHVS; CDR2 reads FQNEAQ. Trimming shortened V by 4 bases and J by 1 base, and 17 bases separated the two germline ends. The DNA of the CDR3 is TGTGCCAGCAGCTCCCTTGGGGGCGCACTGTCTGGGGCCAACGTCCTGACTTTC. Its translation is CASSSLGGALSGANVLTF.

V and J are TRBV7-2 and TRBJ1-4; no firm D call. Trimming took 6 bases from V and 8 from J, leaving 10 bases between them. Germline lookup yields CDR1 SGHTA and CDR2 FQGNSA. This CDR3 comprises 12 residues. This CDR3 is CASSQNGEKLFF. CDR3 nucleotides: TGTGCCAGCAGTCAAAATGGAGAAAAACTGTTTTTT.

This chain joins TRBV6-5 and TRBJ2-2; tentative D call: TRBD1 (6 bases). The CDR3 consists of 16 residues. Germline V gives CDR1 MNHEY, CDR2 SVGAGI. V was pared by 0 bases and J by 7 bases, with 15 bases between. DNA for the CDR3: TGTGCCAGCAGTTACTCCGGGACACCTGAGGACGGGGAGCTGTTTTTT. As protein: CASSYSGTPEDGELFF.